This paragraph reports one T cell receptor beta chain. The record originates from a study of cytomegalovirus exposure and HLA in healthy donors. Primers included in the PCR were 60 Vbeta and 13 Jbeta primers. Assay: immunoSEQ multiplex PCR; the TCRdb copy retains only in-frame clones and omits some. The sample lists under 250,000 clones, over 80% seen once, with approximately 6% in the top ten. The origin of this receptor is a man aged 35 to 55 in good health and CMV-seropositive. Sequenced input: PBMCs.

CDR3 loop: CASSPRTGTEAFF. Here the CDR3 DNA reads TGTGCCAGCAGTCCCAGAACGGGCACTGAAGCTTTCTTT. The chain carries TRBV27 and TRBJ1-1; D ambiguous. This CDR3 comprises 13 residues. Trimming stripped 5 bases from V and 4 bases from J, with 11 bases between. CDR1 is MNHEY and CDR2 is SMNVEV in the germline V gene (reference sequence).